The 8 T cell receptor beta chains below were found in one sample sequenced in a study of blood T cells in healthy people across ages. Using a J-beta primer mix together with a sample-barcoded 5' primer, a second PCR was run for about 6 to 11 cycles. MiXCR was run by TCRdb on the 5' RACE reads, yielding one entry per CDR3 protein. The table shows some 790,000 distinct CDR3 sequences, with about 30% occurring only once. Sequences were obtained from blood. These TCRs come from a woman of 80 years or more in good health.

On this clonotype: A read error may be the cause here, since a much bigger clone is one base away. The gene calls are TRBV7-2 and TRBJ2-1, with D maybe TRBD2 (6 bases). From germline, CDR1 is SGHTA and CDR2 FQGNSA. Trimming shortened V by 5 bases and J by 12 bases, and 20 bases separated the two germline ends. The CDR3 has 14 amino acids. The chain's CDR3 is CASSRDSPLSGQFF. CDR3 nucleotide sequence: TGTGCCAGCAGCCGGGACTCGCCTCTTAGTGGGCAGTTCTTC.

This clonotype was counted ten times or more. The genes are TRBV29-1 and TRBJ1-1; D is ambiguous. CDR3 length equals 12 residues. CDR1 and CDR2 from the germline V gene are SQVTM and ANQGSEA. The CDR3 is CAVRVVNTEAFF. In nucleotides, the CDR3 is TGCGCCGTCCGGGTAGTGAACACTGAAGCTTTCTTT. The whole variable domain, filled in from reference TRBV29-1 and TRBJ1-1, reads SAVISQKPSRDICQRGTSLTIQCQVDSQVTMMFWYRQQPGQSLTLIATANQGSEATYESGFVIDKFPISRPNLTFSTLTVSNMSPEDSSIYLCAVRVVNTEAFFGQGTRLTVV.

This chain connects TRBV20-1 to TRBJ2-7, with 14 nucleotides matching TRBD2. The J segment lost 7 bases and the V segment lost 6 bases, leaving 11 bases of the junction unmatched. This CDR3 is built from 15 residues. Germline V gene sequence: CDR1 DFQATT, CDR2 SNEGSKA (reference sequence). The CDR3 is CSAYQTSGGVGEQYF. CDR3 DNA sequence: TGCAGTGCCTACCAGACTAGCGGGGGGGTGGGTGAGCAGTACTTC.

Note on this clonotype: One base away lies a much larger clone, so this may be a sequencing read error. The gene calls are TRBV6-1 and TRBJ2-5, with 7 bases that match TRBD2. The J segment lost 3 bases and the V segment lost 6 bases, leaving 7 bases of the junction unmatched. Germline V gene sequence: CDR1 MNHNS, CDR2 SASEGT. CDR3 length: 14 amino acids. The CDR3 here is CASRWRGTKETQYF. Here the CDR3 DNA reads TGTGCCAGCAGGTGGCGGGGGACCAAAGAGACCCAGTACTTC.

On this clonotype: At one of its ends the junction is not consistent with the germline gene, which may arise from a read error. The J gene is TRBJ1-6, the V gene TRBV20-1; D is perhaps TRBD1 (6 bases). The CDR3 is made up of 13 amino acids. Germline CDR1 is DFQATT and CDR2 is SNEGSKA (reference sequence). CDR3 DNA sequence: TGCAGTGCTAGAAACACAGGGAATTCACCCCCCCACTTT. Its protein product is CSARNTGNSPPHF.

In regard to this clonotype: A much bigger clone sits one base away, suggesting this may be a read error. The chain's CDR3 is CASSQGQSGISGVNVLTF. CDR3 sequence (DNA): TGTGCCAGCAGCCAGGGACAGTCTGGCATCTCTGGGGTCAACGTCCTGACTTTC. The chain combines TRBV27 with TRBJ2-6; 7 nucleotides line up with TRBD1. The CDR3 is made up of 18 amino acids. CDR1 is MNHEY and CDR2 is SMNVEV in the germline V gene (reference sequence).

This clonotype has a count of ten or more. DNA of the CDR3: TGCGCCAGCAGCCAAGTATCCGGGACTTTCGTTTACGAGCAGTACTTC. This codes for CASSQVSGTFVYEQYF. The J gene is TRBJ2-7, the V gene TRBV4-3; the D gene is possibly TRBD2 (6 bases). The CDR3 loop spans 16 amino acids. The V gene lost 1 base and the J gene lost 4 bases, with 17 bases spanning the gap. Germline-derived CDR1 and CDR2 are LGHNA and YSLEER.

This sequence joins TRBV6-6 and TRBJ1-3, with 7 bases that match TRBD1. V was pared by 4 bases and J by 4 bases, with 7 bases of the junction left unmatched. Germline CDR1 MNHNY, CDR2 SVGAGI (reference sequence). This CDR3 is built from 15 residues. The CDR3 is CASSFYRGEGNTIYF. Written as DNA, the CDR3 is TGTGCCAGCAGTTTCTACAGGGGTGAGGGAAACACCATATATTTT.